This T cell receptor (beta chain) was recovered during a study of sequential checkpoint blockade in melanoma. Findings and limits, study-wide: T-cell fraction and clonality followed PD-L1 and CD8+ counts, not mutational load. About 30 times likelier clinical benefit followed increased tumor T-cell fraction and clonality. Response in arm A was associated with pretreatment TIL clonality.

Treatment of the sample: randomized to nivolumab then ipilimumab (arm A) or the reverse (arm B). Assay used: immunoSEQ multiplex PCR; TCRdb lists only in-frame clones, some missing. Of about 5,500 clones in the sample, approximately 19% were seen once. This clone was seen a handful of times. Its antigen remains unknown. The CDR3 is 12 residues long. Germline CDR1 LGHNT, CDR2 FRNRAP. The source was tumor tissue (inferred from file names), collected from a patient given nivolumab and ipilimumab in sequence. The TCR sequence derives from a human donor with melanoma. This chain uses TRBV12-5 with TRBJ2-1; no clear D gene. CDR3 in amino acids: CASTRLYNEQFF. The CDR3 nucleotides are TGTGCCAGCACCAGGCTCTACAATGAGCAGTTCTTC.